Presented here are 12 T cell receptor beta chains from one specimen sequenced in a study of shared clonotypes between healthy human individuals. Positively selected for CCR7, the CD45RO-negative cells used as naive CD8 cells excluded terminally differentiated effector memory CD45RA+ cells. This table comes from immunoSEQ multiplex PCR, and its TCRdb copy is limited to in-frame clones, with some not included. Of roughly 2 million clones detected, about 94% appear once; the ten largest clones hold 1% to 1.3%. The sample taken for sequencing was naive CD8+ T cells sorted from blood. The receptors shown here come from a man between 18 and 29 years old in good health.

Turning to this clone: Other DNA sequences in the same sample also yield this CDR3. The J gene is TRBJ1-1, the V gene TRBV5-1; TRBD1 agrees at 8 bases. Looked up from germline, CDR1 is SGHRS and CDR2 is YFSETQ. V gave up 4 bases and J gave up 4 bases; unmatched junction bases: 6. The CDR3 is 14 amino acids. The CDR3: CASSLGQGPTEAFF. The CDR3 DNA reads as TGCGCCAGCAGCCTCGGACAGGGCCCCACTGAAGCTTTCTTT.

The V and J genes are TRBV19 and TRBJ2-1, with 7 bases matching TRBD2. CDR3 length: 12 amino acids. Unmatched junction bases numbered 2, after V lost 8 bases and J lost 4 bases. Germline loops: CDR1 LNHDA, CDR2 SQIVND (reference sequence). CDR3 DNA sequence: TGTGCCAGTCAAGCGGGATACAATGAGCAGTTCTTC. Amino acid sequence: CASQAGYNEQFF.

The rearrangement uses TRBV4-1 and TRBJ1-6; perhaps TRBD1 as D (5 bases). Germline V gives CDR1 MGHRA, CDR2 YSYEKL. The CDR3 has 16 amino acids. Trimming cost V 0 bases and J 8 bases, with 14 bases left between them. CDR3 amino acids: CASSQDGRDLDSPLHF. As DNA, the CDR3 is TGCGCCAGCAGCCAAGATGGGAGGGACTTGGATTCACCCCTCCACTTT.

With regard to this clone: Distinct nucleotide sequences in the sample also encode this CDR3. Written as DNA, the CDR3 is TGTGCCAGTAGTACAGGGAGCACTGAAGCTTTCTTT. Translated: CASSTGSTEAFF. The chain carries TRBV19 and TRBJ1-1; perhaps TRBD1 as D (5 bases). Trimming removed 4 bases from V and 4 bases from J, with 7 bases in between. This CDR3 contains 12 residues. Germline V gene lookup returns CDR1 LNHDA and CDR2 SQIVND (reference sequence). The entire variable domain, with the rest obtained from reference TRBV19 and TRBJ1-1, is as follows: DGGITQSPKYLFRKEGQNVTLSCEQNLNHDAMYWYRQDPGQGLRLIYYSQIVNDFQKGDIAEGYSVSREKKESFPLTVTSAQKNPTAFYLCASSTGSTEAFFGQGTRLTVV.

DNA for the CDR3: TGTGCCAGCAGCCAAGATCAGGGCACTGAAGCTTTCTTT. Protein: CASSQDQGTEAFF. The chain carries TRBV14 and TRBJ1-1, with D maybe TRBD1 (5 bases). V was clipped by 0 bases and J by 4 bases, with 6 bases between them. The CDR3 is made up of 13 amino acids. Germline-derived CDR1 and CDR2 are SGHDN and FVKESK. The entire variable domain, with the rest obtained from reference TRBV14 and TRBJ1-1, is as follows: EAGVTQFPSHSVIEKGQTVTLRCDPISGHDNLYWYRRVMGKEIKFLLHFVKESKQDESGMPNNRFLAERTGGTYSTLKVQPAELEDSGVYFCASSQDQGTEAFFGQGTRLTVV.

The chain couples TRBV4-3 to TRBJ1-2, with D perhaps matching TRBD1 (5 bases). CDR3 length: 14 amino acids. From germline, CDR1 is LGHNA and CDR2 YSLEER. V lost 0 bases and J lost 6, with 11 bases in between. CDR3 in DNA: TGCGCCAGCAGCCAAGATTGGGGGGAAGATGGCTACACCTTC. Translation: CASSQDWGEDGYTF.

This chain links TRBV30 with TRBJ2-2; 7 nucleotides align to TRBD2. Germline CDR1 and CDR2: GTSNPN and SVGIG (reference sequence). Trimming cost V 4 bases and J 2 bases; bases outside gene matches: 4. This CDR3 contains 14 residues. For the CDR3, the DNA is TGTGCCTGGAAGGCTAGCGGAAACACCGGGGAGCTGTTTTTT. Its protein is CAWKASGNTGELFF.

The V call is TRBV27, the J call TRBJ2-3, with D possibly being TRBD1 (6 bases). The CDR3 totals 16 residues. Between the trimmed V and J ends, which lost 8 bases and 0 bases, there was a span of 18 bases. Germline values: CDR1 MNHEY, CDR2 SMNVEV (reference sequence). This CDR3 reads CASAPGHQYSTDTQYF. CDR3 nucleotide sequence: TGTGCCAGCGCCCCGGGACACCAGTATAGCACAGATACGCAGTATTTT.

The CDR3 loop is CASSQDKGLNTEAFF. In DNA form, the CDR3 reads TGCGCCAGCAGCCAAGACAAGGGGTTGAACACTGAAGCTTTCTTT. The chain is built from TRBV4-3 and TRBJ1-1; D is perhaps TRBD1 (5 bases). V gave up 0 bases and J gave up 0 bases, with 8 bases separating them. Germline CDR1 and CDR2: LGHNA and YSLEER. The CDR3 extends over 15 amino acids.

The chain links TRBV2 to TRBJ2-3, with TRBD1 identical over 9 bases. CDR3 length: 15 amino acids. Germline-derived CDR1 and CDR2 are SNHLY and FYNNEI. V lost 6 bases, J lost 6 bases, and 10 bases stayed unmatched. The CDR3, as DNA: TGTGCCAGCAGCGCCGGGACAGGGAATTTGGATACGCAGTATTTT. Amino acids: CASSAGTGNLDTQYF. The full variable domain, completed using reference TRBV2 and TRBJ2-3, is EPEVTQTPSHQVTQMGQEVILRCVPISNHLYFYWYRQILGQKVEFLVSFYNNEISEKSEIFDDQFSVERPDGSNFTLKIRSTKLEDSAMYFCASSAGTGNLDTQYFGPGTRLTVL.

The count of this clone is one. The chain links TRBV4-3 to TRBJ2-1, with a weak D call TRBD2 (5 bases). The CDR3 is 13 amino acids. The V end lost 5 bases, the J end lost 5 bases, and 10 bases lay between the germline ends. In germline, CDR1 is LGHNA, CDR2 YSLEER. CDR3 amino acids: CASSFSEDNEQFF. The CDR3 DNA is TGCGCCAGCAGCTTTTCGGAGGACAATGAGCAGTTCTTC.

For this clone: Germline and junction disagree at one end, which may indicate a read error. The V gene is TRBV29-1, the J gene TRBJ2-5; 11 positions match TRBD2. CDR1 and CDR2 (germline): SQVTM, ANQGSEA. The CDR3 totals 16 residues. CDR3 in amino acids: CSVEGLAGGPGETQYF. The CDR3 DNA reads TGCAGCGTCGAAGGGCTAGCGGGAGGCCCCGGCGAGACCCAGTACTTC.